This TCR beta chain was identified in a study of OX40 agonist ivuxolimab in advanced cancers. Study findings and constraints: At 0.1 to 3.0 mg/kg and by week 6, clonal expansion occurred in CD4+ and CD8+ blood T cells.

As concerns this clone: Its matching antigen is unknown.

Produced via immunoSEQ multiplex PCR; TCRdb's table is partial and in-frame only. The table records tens of thousands of clones, approximately 94% of them present only once. Trimming at V came to 5 bases and at J to 4 bases, leaving 6 bases not matched to a gene. Per germline, CDR1 SGHVS and CDR2 FNYEAQ. This CDR3 region has 15 residues. The genes are TRBV7-6 and TRBJ1-3; 9 bases are shared with TRBD1. The clonotype was recovered from an adult with an advanced solid tumor such as melanoma, head and neck, liver or kidney cancer. Sequences were derived from CD4+ or CD8+ T cells sorted from blood, sampled in a trial of the OX40 agonist ivuxolimab. The CDR3 DNA reads as TGTGCCAGCAGCCGTGGACAGGGGACAGGAAACACCATATATTTT. Encoded protein: CASSRGQGTGNTIYF.